Sequencing of this T cell receptor beta chain was carried out in a study of T-cell memory formation after mild COVID-19. Whole-study results and caveats: Still unconfirmed is whether the second-wave clones peaking on day 37 recognized SARS-CoV-2. Pre-infection memory carried some responding clones, suggesting that cross-reactive memory joined.

Constant-segment primers and 5'RACE yielded cDNA libraries for TCR alpha and TCR beta, each carrying sample barcodes and UMIs. TCRdb fed the 5' RACE reads into MiXCR, producing one record per CDR3 protein. Among about 200,000 distinct CDR3 sequences listed, around 8.8% were seen once. Germline CDR1 reads GTSNPN; CDR2 reads SVGIG (reference sequence). Trimming removed 4 bases from V and 7 bases from J; junction bases left unmatched: 9. The CDR3 runs to 13 residues. In regard to this clonotype: Antigen: not known.

The sequence was obtained from a man aged 18-30 years who had mild COVID-19 (a few samples of this study predate the infection). Cell type and time point are not known. The sequencing sample was made of PBMCs or a T cell subset sorted from them (not recorded which). The chain combines TRBV30 with TRBJ1-1; 7 bases align to TRBD1. CDR3 in DNA: TGTGCCTGGACCGTGGTAGGGGGCGGTGAAGCTTTCTTT. Its translation: CAWTVVGGGEAFF.